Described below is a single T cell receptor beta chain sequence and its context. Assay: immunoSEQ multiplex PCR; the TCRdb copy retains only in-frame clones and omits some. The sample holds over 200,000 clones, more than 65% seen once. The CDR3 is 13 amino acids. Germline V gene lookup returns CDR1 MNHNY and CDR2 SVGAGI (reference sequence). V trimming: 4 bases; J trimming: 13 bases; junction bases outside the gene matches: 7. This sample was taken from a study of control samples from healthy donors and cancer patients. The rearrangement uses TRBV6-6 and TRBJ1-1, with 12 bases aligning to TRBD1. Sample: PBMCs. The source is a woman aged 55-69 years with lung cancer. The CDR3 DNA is TGTGCCAGCAGTTCAAGGGGACAGGGGGCTGTTTTCTTT. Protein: CASSSRGQGAVFF.